The TCR beta chain under discussion was sequenced for a study of identical twins. Concerning this clonotype: The antigen remains unidentified.

This CDR3 is 16 amino acids long. The germline V and J ends were trimmed by 7 bases and 0 bases, with 18 bases remaining between them. Germline CDR1 reads MGHRA; CDR2 reads YSYEKL. Study-level points and caveats: The abundant beta clonotypes from cord blood had fewer insertions, and memory repertoires had none of this.

TCRdb analysed the 5' RACE reads with MiXCR anew, one entry per CDR3 protein. The sample holds under 1 million distinct CDR3 sequences; 12% are singletons and the top ten take about 1.6%. The same data also went into a second study, on yellow fever vaccine responses in identical twins. That publication notes: The authors reported partly convergent, partly personalized vaccine responses in identical twins.

The chain employs TRBV4-1 and TRBJ1-1; D ambiguous. Sequenced material: PBMCs. The receptor's source is a woman under 30 in good health. Written as DNA, the CDR3 is TGCGCCAGCACCCACGCCCGGGAATCGGTGAACACTGAAGCTTTCTTT. Translated: CASTHARESVNTEAFF.